This TCR beta chain stems from a study of CD8 T cells in Susac syndrome. Study observations and caveats: The relatively small number of individuals in the TCR sequencing and HLA analysis was acknowledged by the study.

To note about this clonotype: Its antigen is not identified.

RNA totalling about 0.45 to 1 ug underwent reverse transcription with random hexamers. TCR beta CDR3 was amplified by immunoSEQ covering 54 Vbeta and 13 Jbeta. One entry per CDR3 protein, called by TCRdb with MiXCR from the immunoSEQ multiplex PCR reads. The sample carries roughly 140,000 distinct CDR3 sequences, 85% to 95% recorded once. Deletions cut 1 base from V and 2 bases from J, with 9 bases between. Germline V lookup: CDR1 SEHNR, CDR2 FQNEAQ (reference sequence). This CDR3 is 15 amino acids long. Healthy donors matched for age and sex were used as controls. This TCR came from a human donor in good health. The chain couples TRBV7-9 to TRBJ2-1, with a possible D match to TRBD2 (5 bases). Sequencing was done on a sample of CD8+ T cells from PBMCs. CDR3 in DNA: TGTGCCAGCAGCTTAGGAGCGGATACCTACAATGAGCAGTTCTTC. As protein: CASSLGADTYNEQFF.